This note documents a single TCR beta chain sequence. Antigen: not known. This table comes from immunoSEQ multiplex PCR, and its TCRdb copy is limited to in-frame clones, with some not included. The sample shows roughly 120,000 clones, roughly 93% of them seen only once. This specimen comes from a study of graft-versus-host responses after intestinal transplantation. Study-level findings and limits: Recipient bone marrow held GvH clones, some seen earlier in ileum or blood.

The source material was unstimulated CD4+ T cells sorted from spleen or lymph node cells, sampled before intestinal transplant. The origin of this receptor is a human donor who received an intestinal transplant.

The CDR3 spells CASSSLIAKNIQYF. The CDR3 DNA reads as TGTGCCAGCAGTTCTTTAATAGCCAAAAACATTCAGTACTTC. The V call is TRBV2, the J call TRBJ2-4; D is undetermined. This CDR3 is built from 14 residues. Trimming pared 5 bases from V and 0 bases from J, leaving 8 bases between. Germline V CDR1 and CDR2: SNHLY, FYNNEI.